Below are 27 T cell receptor beta chains sequenced from a single sample in a study of chemoradiotherapy in HPV16-positive cancers. TCRdb's table, derived via immunoSEQ multiplex PCR, lists solely in-frame clones and lacks some. The sample holds roughly 2,500 clones, approximately 75% seen once. The sample consisted of tumor tissue, taken from a patient who underwent chemoradiotherapy. These receptors came from a human donor with HPV-associated anogenital cancer.

V gene TRBV6-1 combines with J gene TRBJ1-2, with 11 bases lining up with TRBD1. J lost 8 bases, V lost 7 bases, and 9 bases had no gene match. Per the germline V gene, CDR1 is MNHNS and CDR2 is SASEGT. This CDR3 has 14 residues. This chain's CDR3 is CASTLGQGVGGYTF. CDR3 DNA sequence: TGTGCCAGCACCCTGGGACAGGGGGTTGGGGGCTACACCTTC.

The V gene is TRBV7-2, the J gene TRBJ2-5; 7 positions match TRBD2. Germline CDR1 and CDR2: SGHTA and FQGNSA. V gave up 3 bases and J gave up 2 bases; unmatched junction bases: 3. CDR3 size: 14 residues. CDR3 in amino acids: CASSFERGQETQYF. DNA of the CDR3: TGTGCCAGCAGCTTCGAGCGGGGTCAAGAGACCCAGTACTTC.

This clone came up once. This rearrangement joins TRBV6-1 to TRBJ2-7; D uncertain. Germline assignment: CDR1 MNHNS and CDR2 SASEGT. The CDR3 consists of 15 residues. V was trimmed by 3 bases and J by 6 bases, leaving 18 bases between them. DNA for the CDR3: TGTGCCAGCAGTGAGGGTCAGGAGCCCTCTTCCGAGCAGTACTTC. As protein: CASSEGQEPSSEQYF.

This clone was observed a single time. This chain joins TRBV5-1 and TRBJ1-2; D possibly corresponds to TRBD1 (5 bases). The V gene lost 2 bases and the J gene lost 4 bases, with 18 bases spanning the gap. This CDR3 comprises 16 residues. Germline CDR1 SGHRS, CDR2 YFSETQ. The CDR3 DNA sequence: TGCGCCAGCAGCTTCTGCGATTCCAGGGACTGCTATGGCTACACCTTC. Protein product: CASSFCDSRDCYGYTF.

The chain has TRBV11-2 and TRBJ2-3; possibly TRBD2 for D (5 bases). CDR1 is SGHAT and CDR2 is FQNNGV in the germline V gene. CDR3 size: 13 residues. V lost 8 bases, J lost 3 bases, and 12 bases lay in between. CDR3 nucleotides: TGTGCCAGCTTACTTCGGGGTACAGATACGCAGTATTTT. Translation gives CASLLRGTDTQYF.

A few counts support this clone. This chain joins TRBV5-1 and TRBJ1-6, with 9 bases identical to TRBD1. The CDR3 runs to 16 residues. The trim removed 1 base at V and 11 bases at J, leaving 10 bases unmatched. CDR1 and CDR2 from the germline V gene are SGHRS and YFSETQ. The CDR3 DNA reads TGCGCCAGCAGCTTGAAGCCGGGACAGGGTGTTACACCCCTCCACTTT. The encoded protein is CASSLKPGQGVTPLHF.

This chain links TRBV7-2 with TRBJ2-1, with 8 bases aligning to TRBD2. Germline CDR1 SGHTA, CDR2 FQGNSA. The CDR3 extends over 15 amino acids. Losses at the gene ends were 0 bases for V and 7 bases for J; bases not matched to a gene: 5. CDR3 sequence (DNA): TGTGCCAGCAGCTTAGCGGTGGGACTAGTAAATGAGCAGTTCTTC. This encodes CASSLAVGLVNEQFF.

The chain carries TRBV10-3 and TRBJ2-3, with 11 positions matching TRBD2. Germline assignment: CDR1 ENHRY and CDR2 SYGVKD. The CDR3 length is 14 residues. V trimming: 2 bases; J trimming: 5 bases; junction bases outside the gene matches: 0. This CDR3 is CAISEGLAGDTQYF. In DNA, the CDR3 is TGTGCCATCAGTGAGGGACTAGCGGGAGATACGCAGTATTTT.

The chain recombines TRBV11-3 with TRBJ2-7; TRBD1 might be the D (6 bases). Germline V gives CDR1 SGHNT, CDR2 YENEEA. Trimming left V 2 bases short and J 3 bases short, with 8 bases between. The CDR3 is 13 amino acids. CDR3 sequence (DNA): TGTGCCAGCAGCTTACGGGACAACTACGAGCAGTACTTC. Translation: CASSLRDNYEQYF.

The chain recombines TRBV10-1 with TRBJ1-1; D is unresolved. Germline CDR1 is WNHNN and CDR2 is SYGVQD (reference sequence). This CDR3 spans 14 amino acids. V shed 3 bases and J shed 1 base, with 9 bases lying between them. Here the CDR3 reads CASSDFRTNTEAFF. Written as DNA, the CDR3 is TGCGCCAGCAGTGATTTCAGGACGAACACTGAAGCTTTCTTT.

V gene TRBV6-6 combines with J gene TRBJ2-4; 10 bases match TRBD1. Per the germline V gene, CDR1 is MNHNY and CDR2 is SVGAGI (reference sequence). This CDR3 region has 15 residues. Trimming removed 4 bases from V and 4 bases from J; junction bases left unmatched: 4. CDR3 protein: CASSSPGQGKNIQYF. The CDR3 DNA is TGTGCCAGCAGTTCCCCGGGACAGGGGAAAAACATTCAGTACTTC.

CDR3 protein: CASSIGGKGLSSYNEQFF. Here the CDR3 DNA reads TGTGCCAGTAGTATAGGGGGTAAGGGGCTCAGCTCCTACAATGAGCAGTTCTTC. The rearrangement joins TRBV19 to TRBJ2-1, with a possible D match to TRBD1 (5 bases). Trimming removed 1 base at V and 0 bases at J, with 16 bases between. The CDR3 sequence is 18 residues long. From germline, CDR1 is LNHDA and CDR2 SQIVND (reference sequence).

The V gene is TRBV7-9, the J gene TRBJ1-2; D remains ambiguous. The length of the CDR3 is 13 residues. Germline V CDR1 and CDR2: SEHNR, FQNEAQ (reference sequence). V lost 5 bases to trimming and J lost 3 bases, with 10 bases between them. CDR3 in DNA: TGTGCCAGCAGCCCTTCTACCGACTATGGCTACACCTTC. Translated: CASSPSTDYGYTF.

V usage is TRBV7-3 and J usage is TRBJ1-1; 7 bases line up with TRBD1. The CDR3 contains 17 residues. Unmatched junction bases numbered 19, after V lost 5 bases and J lost 7 bases. Germline CDR1 and CDR2: SGHTA and FQGTGA. The CDR3 reads CASSTQFVAGGHGEAFF. The DNA of the CDR3 is TGTGCCAGCAGCACTCAATTCGTGGCAGGGGGGCATGGTGAAGCTTTCTTT.

V usage is TRBV6-1 and J usage is TRBJ2-7; D is perhaps TRBD1 (6 bases). Between the trimmed V and J ends, which lost 4 bases and 4 bases, there was a span of 8 bases. The germline V gene has CDR1 MNHNS and CDR2 SASEGT. CDR3 size: 12 residues. CDR3 loop: CASSGDNYEQYF. CDR3 DNA sequence: TGTGCCAGCAGTGGGGACAATTACGAGCAGTACTTC.

This clone occurred a few times. The J gene is TRBJ1-1, the V gene TRBV28; D gene unclear. Germline V gene data show CDR1 as MDHEN and CDR2 as SYDVKM. CDR3 length: 9 residues. With 8 bases removed from V and 8 bases from J, the gap between germline ends came to 6 bases. The CDR3 spells CASLREAFF. The CDR3 DNA reads TGTGCCAGCTTAAGAGAAGCTTTCTTT.

There are a few counts of this clone. The gene calls are TRBV29-1 and TRBJ1-1, with D maybe TRBD1 (5 bases). CDR1 SQVTM and CDR2 ANQGSEA come from the germline V gene. The CDR3 covers 14 residues. The V end lost 3 bases, the J end lost 5 bases, and 16 bases lay between the germline ends. CDR3 residues: CSVDTLEGITEAFF. For the CDR3, the DNA is TGCAGCGTTGACACCCTGGAGGGGATTACTGAAGCTTTCTTT.

This chain links TRBV7-2 with TRBJ1-2, with D perhaps matching TRBD1 (5 bases). In germline, CDR1 is SGHTA, CDR2 FQGNSA. Trimming cost V 0 bases and J 6 bases, with 14 bases left between them. This CDR3 is built from 15 residues. The CDR3 loop reads CASSLALGRHDGYTF. CDR3 bases: TGTGCCAGCAGCTTAGCGTTGGGACGGCACGATGGCTACACCTTC.

This clone was observed a few times. This chain joins TRBV4-1 and TRBJ1-6, with TRBD1 identical over 7 bases. The J segment lost 6 bases and the V segment lost 4 bases, leaving 3 bases of the junction unmatched. The CDR3 has 14 amino acids. CDR1 is MGHRA and CDR2 is YSYEKL in the germline V gene. The CDR3 here is CASSRGTVNSPLHF. CDR3 nucleotide sequence: TGCGCCAGCAGCCGAGGGACAGTTAATTCACCCCTCCACTTT.

This chain connects TRBV7-9 to TRBJ1-1, with D uncertain. V gave up 3 bases and J gave up 1 base, with 6 bases separating them. Per germline, CDR1 SEHNR and CDR2 FQNEAQ (reference sequence). The CDR3 has 13 residues. The CDR3 region has the DNA TGTGCCAGCAGCTTTCAGCCGAACACTGAAGCTTTCTTT. This encodes CASSFQPNTEAFF.

The genes are TRBV30 and TRBJ1-2, with a weak D call TRBD1 (5 bases). Germline lookup yields CDR1 GTSNPN and CDR2 SVGIG (reference sequence). This CDR3 is 14 amino acids long. The ends were cut back, 5 bases at V and 6 bases at J, with 19 bases in the middle. The CDR3 is CAWAKRLGGDGYTF. Here the CDR3 DNA reads TGTGCCTGGGCAAAGCGACTAGGAGGGGATGGCTACACCTTC.

This chain links TRBV5-6 with TRBJ2-3, with TRBD2 identical over 14 bases. This CDR3 comprises 15 residues. CDR1 and CDR2 (germline): SGHDT, YYEEEE. V trimming: 4 bases; J trimming: 8 bases; junction bases outside the gene matches: 6. The CDR3 is CASSPGTSGSLTQYF. Written as DNA, the CDR3 is TGTGCCAGCAGCCCCGGGACTAGCGGGAGCCTTACGCAGTATTTT.

V and J are TRBV9 and TRBJ2-5; possibly TRBD1 or TRBD2 for D (5 bases each). V was pared by 0 bases and J by 1 base, with 16 bases between. Germline lookup yields CDR1 SGDLS and CDR2 YYNGEE. The CDR3 is 17 residues long. The CDR3 protein is CASSVATGGSVQETQYF. The CDR3 DNA sequence: TGTGCCAGCAGCGTAGCTACAGGCGGGTCGGTCCAAGAGACCCAGTACTTC.

The genes are TRBV6-1 and TRBJ1-1; D unresolved. This CDR3 has 14 amino acids. Germline V lookup: CDR1 MNHNS, CDR2 SASEGT. Trimming removed 3 bases at V and 1 base at J, with 9 bases between. The CDR3 loop is CASSDMPENTEAFF. The CDR3 nucleotides read TGTGCCAGCAGTGATATGCCCGAGAACACTGAAGCTTTCTTT.

V usage is TRBV7-9 and J usage is TRBJ1-1, with D unresolved. The CDR3 contains 13 residues. V lost 5 bases and J lost 7, with 14 bases in between. Germline values: CDR1 SEHNR, CDR2 FQNEAQ (reference sequence). The CDR3 DNA reads TGTGCCAGCAGCCCCGGGAGCCTTATTGAAGCTTTCTTT. Translation: CASSPGSLIEAFF.

This clone came up once. This chain links TRBV2 with TRBJ1-2; 7 bases are a match to TRBD1. The J segment lost 12 bases and the V segment lost 5 bases, leaving 9 bases of the junction unmatched. CDR1 and CDR2 (germline): SNHLY, FYNNEI. CDR3 length: 12 amino acids. This chain's CDR3 is CASSSDDRANTF. Here the CDR3 DNA reads TGTGCCAGCAGTTCCGACGACAGGGCCAACACCTTC.

The genes are TRBV28 and TRBJ2-3, with 7 bases fitting TRBD1. Germline V gene data show CDR1 as MDHEN and CDR2 as SYDVKM. The junction had 4 bases not matched to a gene; V was cut back by 6 bases and J by 7 bases. CDR3 length: 12 residues. The CDR3 is CASSQQGYTQYF. In DNA, the CDR3 is TGTGCCAGCAGCCAACAGGGGTATACGCAGTATTTT.